This TCR beta chain was identified in a study of T-cell reconstitution after alpha-beta-depleted transplantation in children. General study results and limits: There were some patients whose high TCRbeta diversity at day 60 came from surviving recipient T cells and thymic progenitors. Reportedly, alpha-beta T cells present about two months post-transplant originated from several hundred expanded clones of graft origin.

Unique molecular identifiers were used to barcode this TCRbeta library. TCRdb re-called the PCR reads through MiXCR, storing one row per CDR3 protein. The repertoire consists of around 670,000 distinct CDR3 sequences, with around 14% occurring once and the leading ten covering around 0.79%. CDR3 size: 15 residues. Looked up from germline, CDR1 is SGHRS and CDR2 is YFSETQ. This clonotype showed up many times. Antigen unknown. Germline is not matched at one junction end, which may reflect a read error. The sample was PBMCs, taken before TCRalphabeta/CD19-depleted stem cell transplant. This chain connects TRBV5-1 to TRBJ2-7; TRBD1 aligns across 9 bases. The clonotype originates from a girl aged 2 to 9 with congenital amegakaryocytic thrombocytopenia, due to receive a stem cell transplant. The CDR3 DNA follows: TGTGCCAGCAGCCTGACAGGGGGGTCTTCTTACGAGCAGTACTTC. Translating gives CASSLTGGSSYEQYF.